The T cell receptor beta chain under discussion was sequenced for a study of blood T cell repertoires in COVID-19. Under the authors' procedure: Counts of nucleated cells, estimated from reference gene primer amplification, were obtained. The data were produced by immunoSEQ multiplex PCR, yet TCRdb's version contains in-frame clones alone and is incomplete. V, J and clone size derive from that table, while D and trimming were established from the DNA sequence. The table lists more than 300,000 clones, more than 70% of them singletons. Germline CDR1 GTSNPN, CDR2 SVGIG (reference sequence). CDR3 length: 13 residues. Trimming left V 1 base short and J 5 bases short, with 9 bases between.

V is TRBV30 and J is TRBJ1-5; D gene unclear. The specimen was peripheral blood. This clonotype originated in a woman between 45 and 65 years old with acute or convalescent COVID-19. The CDR3 DNA is TGTGCCTGGAGTGGTGGGGAGTATCAGCCCCAGCATTTT. This encodes CAWSGGEYQPQHF.